Listed here is a single TCR beta chain. What it binds is unknown. This record belongs to a study of cytomegalovirus exposure and HLA in healthy donors. V gave up 2 bases and J gave up 7 bases; unmatched junction bases: 5. Germline V gene lookup returns CDR1 SNHLY and CDR2 FYNNEI. This CDR3 spans 16 amino acids. Study results and limitations: The presence/absence work took it that sequencing depth was about the same across donors.

Use of 60 Vbeta and 13 Jbeta primers characterized the PCR. Generated by immunoSEQ multiplex PCR, the TCRdb table keeps only in-frame clones and is missing some. The table has some 180,000 clones, 70% to 75% seen once. This clonotype originated in a male donor in good health and CMV-seronegative. The material sequenced was PBMCs. This chain joins TRBV2 and TRBJ2-1, with 13 nucleotides matching TRBD2. The CDR3 spells CASSEPLAGGPNEQFF. The CDR3 DNA sequence: TGTGCCAGCAGTGAACCACTAGCGGGGGGGCCGAATGAGCAGTTCTTC.